What follows are 29 T cell receptor beta chains derived from one specimen sequenced in a study of shared clonotypes between healthy human individuals. The repertoire was sequenced with immunoSEQ multiplex PCR; TCRdb's copy has only in-frame clones and lacks some. The sample records around 1 million clones, 70% to 85% being singletons. The sample taken for sequencing was memory CD4+ T cells sorted from blood. Subset defined: CD45RA-negative fraction. All receptors derive from a man aged 18 to 35 in good health.

The rearrangement uses TRBV5-1 and TRBJ2-3, with 7 bases identical to TRBD1. The germline CDR1 and CDR2 sequences are SGHRS and YFSETQ. V trimming: 5 bases; J trimming: 1 base; junction bases outside the gene matches: 4. The CDR3 has 14 residues. CDR3 amino acids: CASRQGIGTDTQYF. DNA for the CDR3: TGCGCCAGCAGACAGGGGATCGGCACAGATACGCAGTATTTT. The full variable domain, rest sourced from reference TRBV5-1 and TRBJ2-3, is KAGVTQTPRYLIKTRGQQVTLSCSPISGHRSVSWYQQTPGQGLQFLFEYFSETQRNKGNFPGRFSGRQFSNSRSEMNVSTLELGDSALYLCASRQGIGTDTQYFGPGTRLTVL.

Worth noting for this clone: Different DNA sequences within this sample yield the same CDR3. The gene calls are TRBV6-1 and TRBJ1-1; D is undetermined. This CDR3 spans 13 amino acids. The germline gives CDR1 MNHNS, CDR2 SASEGT. Trimming removed 6 bases from V and 1 base from J, with 9 bases in between. CDR3 nucleotide sequence: TGTGCCAGCAGCCCGACGGCGAACACTGAAGCTTTCTTT. This sequence encodes CASSPTANTEAFF.

This chain uses TRBV2 with TRBJ2-7, with 7 bases matching TRBD1. V shed 6 bases and J 5 bases; nucleotides not matched to a gene: 4. The CDR3 is made up of 12 amino acids. Germline values: CDR1 SNHLY, CDR2 FYNNEI. CDR3 sequence: CASRQQGNEQYF. For the CDR3, the DNA is TGTGCCAGCAGACAACAGGGGAACGAGCAGTACTTC.

The CDR3 sequence is CASSLTGAVSNQPQHF. The CDR3 region has the DNA TGTGCCAGCAGTCTTACCGGGGCAGTTAGCAATCAGCCCCAGCATTTT. This chain connects TRBV5-5 to TRBJ1-5, with D perhaps matching TRBD1 (5 bases). Trimming removed 5 bases from V and 0 bases from J, with 15 bases in between. The CDR3 spans 16 residues. CDR1 and CDR2 (germline): SGHKS, YYEKEE (reference sequence).

The chain couples TRBV7-2 to TRBJ2-1; 11 bases are shared with TRBD2. The germline V gene encodes CDR1 SGHTA and CDR2 FQGNSA. J lost 11 bases, V lost 5 bases, and 8 bases had no gene match. The CDR3 totals 14 residues. In DNA form, the CDR3 reads TGTGCCAGCAGCCCTGCGGGGACTAGCGGAAAGCAGTTCTTC. It specifies CASSPAGTSGKQFF.

The chain links TRBV28 to TRBJ1-4; D might be TRBD1 (5 bases). This CDR3 has 12 residues. In germline, CDR1 is MDHEN, CDR2 SYDVKM. V was clipped by 10 bases and J by 7 bases, with 13 bases between them. In DNA form, the CDR3 reads TGTGCCACCTTGGGGCTGGCTGAAAAACTGTTTTTT. Translated: CATLGLAEKLFF.

In this sample, this clone turned up a few times. This chain connects TRBV29-1 to TRBJ1-1; D call uncertain. Looked up from germline, CDR1 is SQVTM and CDR2 is ANQGSEA. Trimming cost V 2 bases and J 4 bases, with 8 bases left between them. The CDR3 length is 12 residues. The CDR3 DNA follows: TGCAGCGTTGAACGTCAGTCCACTGAAGCTTTCTTT. This translates into CSVERQSTEAFF.

This chain uses TRBV7-2 with TRBJ1-1; 7 bases line up with TRBD1. Germline CDR1 is SGHTA and CDR2 is FQGNSA. The CDR3 has 16 residues. J lost 3 bases, V lost 3 bases, and 10 bases had no gene match. CDR3 residues: CASSLRQGEYYTEAFF. CDR3 sequence (DNA): TGTGCCAGCAGCTTGCGGCAGGGGGAATATTACACTGAAGCTTTCTTT.

There are a few counts of this clone. The rearrangement links TRBV5-4 to TRBJ1-3, with D possibly being TRBD1 (5 bases). CDR1 and CDR2 (germline): SGHNT, YYREEE (reference sequence). The V and J ends lost 0 bases and 2 bases respectively, with 9 bases between them. This CDR3 contains 15 residues. CDR3 in amino acids: CASSLDPGPGNTIYF. The CDR3 DNA reads as TGTGCCAGCAGCTTGGATCCGGGGCCTGGAAACACCATATATTTT.

Notes on this clone: This specimen includes other DNA sequences encoding the same CDR3. This sequence joins TRBV7-9 and TRBJ1-1; D not certain. V was trimmed by 1 base and J by 4 bases, leaving 10 bases between them. The germline gives CDR1 SEHNR, CDR2 FQNEAQ (reference sequence). CDR3 length equals 14 residues. The CDR3 reads CASSLGRGLTEAFF. For the CDR3, the DNA is TGTGCCAGCAGCTTAGGTCGGGGTCTCACTGAAGCTTTCTTT.

This sequence joins TRBV27 and TRBJ1-5, with D unclear. In germline, CDR1 is MNHEY, CDR2 SMNVEV (reference sequence). V lost 5 bases and J lost 0, with 8 bases in between. The CDR3 totals 14 residues. The CDR3 is CASSPGNSNQPQHF. As DNA, the CDR3 is TGTGCCAGCAGTCCGGGAAATAGCAATCAGCCCCAGCATTTT.

The rearrangement uses TRBV30 and TRBJ2-3, with TRBD2 identical over 7 bases. V dropped 1 base and J dropped 1; count of bases not matched to a gene: 8. The germline V gene has CDR1 GTSNPN and CDR2 SVGIG (reference sequence). This CDR3 spans 16 amino acids. This chain's CDR3 is CAWSDLGGLGTDTQYF. In DNA, the CDR3 is TGTGCCTGGAGTGACCTGGGGGGGTTAGGCACAGATACGCAGTATTTT.

On this clone: This CDR3 is also generated by other DNA sequences in the sample. The V gene is TRBV5-4, the J gene TRBJ1-2, with D unresolved. CDR1 and CDR2 (germline): SGHNT, YYREEE (reference sequence). The V and J ends lost 0 bases and 4 bases respectively, with 10 bases between them. The CDR3 runs to 14 residues. CDR3 residues: CASSLAGQAYGYTF. The CDR3 DNA sequence: TGTGCCAGCAGCTTGGCCGGGCAAGCCTATGGCTACACCTTC.

The chain joins TRBV10-3 to TRBJ2-3, with 11 bases lining up with TRBD2. Germline V gene sequence: CDR1 ENHRY, CDR2 SYGVKD. Trimming removed 6 bases from V and 3 bases from J; junction bases left unmatched: 5. The CDR3 totals 15 residues. Here the CDR3 reads CAISGSGRDTDTQYF. CDR3 in DNA: TGTGCCATCAGCGGTAGCGGGAGGGATACAGATACGCAGTATTTT.

J is TRBJ1-5 and V is TRBV10-3; D is possibly TRBD1 (6 bases). Between the trimmed V and J ends, which lost 6 bases and 4 bases, there was a span of 13 bases. CDR1 and CDR2 from the germline V gene are ENHRY and SYGVKD. This CDR3 has 14 residues. The CDR3 nucleotides read TGTGCCATCAGCCAAGGACAGCTTAATCAGCCCCAGCATTTT. Translated: CAISQGQLNQPQHF.

This CDR3 reads CASSLGVGELFF. CDR3 DNA sequence: TGTGCCAGTAGTCTCGGGGTCGGGGAGCTGTTTTTT. This chain joins TRBV19 and TRBJ2-2; D might be TRBD2 (5 bases). The CDR3 consists of 12 residues. Germline V lookup: CDR1 LNHDA, CDR2 SQIVND (reference sequence). V was pared by 5 bases and J by 7 bases, with 8 bases between.

The chain carries TRBV5-1 and TRBJ1-6; 8 positions agree with TRBD1. J lost 9 bases, V lost 0 bases, and 5 bases had no gene match. The CDR3 loop spans 15 amino acids. The V gene's germline CDR1 is SGHRS and CDR2 YFSETQ. The CDR3 loop reads CASSLGQGARSPLHF. The DNA for the CDR3 is TGCGCCAGCAGCTTGGGTCAGGGGGCGCGTTCACCCCTCCACTTT. The full variable domain, completed using reference TRBV5-1 and TRBJ1-6, is KAGVTQTPRYLIKTRGQQVTLSCSPISGHRSVSWYQQTPGQGLQFLFEYFSETQRNKGNFPGRFSGRQFSNSRSEMNVSTLELGDSALYLCASSLGQGARSPLHFGNGTRLTVT.

As for this clone: Other DNA variants within this sample encode the same CDR3. The rearrangement joins TRBV5-1 to TRBJ2-7, with D hard to call. The CDR3 is made up of 12 amino acids. V was shortened by 1 base and J by 2 bases, with 4 bases between the two germline ends. The germline V gene has CDR1 SGHRS and CDR2 YFSETQ. In DNA form, the CDR3 reads TGCGCCAGCAGCTTGCCTGCCTACGAGCAGTACTTC. This translates into CASSLPAYEQYF.

This clone was recorded once. The V gene is TRBV2, the J gene TRBJ1-4, with 12 bases identical to TRBD1. Germline trimming cut 4 bases from V and 4 bases from J; bases unmatched to any gene: 7. Germline V CDR1 and CDR2: SNHLY, FYNNEI. CDR3 length: 17 amino acids. The chain's CDR3 is CASSGWDRGLGNEKLFF. Written as DNA, the CDR3 is TGTGCCAGCAGTGGATGGGACAGGGGGCTTGGTAATGAAAAACTGTTTTTT.

The chain recombines TRBV18 with TRBJ2-5; perhaps TRBD1 as D (5 bases). V gave up 3 bases and J gave up 1 base, with 9 bases separating them. Per germline, CDR1 KGHSH and CDR2 LQKENI. CDR3 length equals 14 residues. The CDR3 DNA reads as TGTGCCAGCTCACCCAGACAGAGCCAAGAGACCCAGTACTTC. This gives the protein CASSPRQSQETQYF. Supplemented by reference TRBV18 and TRBJ2-5, the full variable domain reads NAGVMQNPRHLVRRRGQEARLRCSPMKGHSHVYWYRQLPEEGLKFMVYLQKENIIDESGMPKERFSAEFPKEGPSILRIQQVVRGDSAAYFCASSPRQSQETQYFGPGTRLLVL.

A few counts support this clone. The chain combines TRBV7-9 with TRBJ2-5; 10 bases are shared with TRBD1. V shed 3 bases, J shed 1 base, and the junction held 2 bases outside the gene matches. Germline V gene data show CDR1 as SEHNR and CDR2 as FQNEAQ (reference sequence). The CDR3 contains 15 residues. Here the CDR3 reads CASSLGQGTQETQYF. CDR3 coding DNA: TGTGCCAGCAGCTTGGGACAGGGGACCCAAGAGACCCAGTACTTC.

The chain uses TRBV29-1 and TRBJ2-3; 10 bases match TRBD2. The CDR3 extends over 16 amino acids. Per germline, CDR1 SQVTM and CDR2 ANQGSEA. The V segment lost 7 bases and the J segment 4 bases; nucleotides outside the gene matches: 14. The DNA for the CDR3 is TGCAGCGCCACCGTTCCATTAGCGGGAGGCCCAGATACGCAGTATTTT. It yields the protein CSATVPLAGGPDTQYF.

The chain uses TRBV5-1 and TRBJ2-5; D is tentatively TRBD1 or TRBD2 (6 bases each). This CDR3 has 17 residues. The germline V and J ends were trimmed by 3 bases and 5 bases, with 23 bases remaining between them. Germline CDR1 reads SGHRS; CDR2 reads YFSETQ. CDR3 sequence reads: CASSSIPASVRGETQYF. The CDR3, as DNA: TGCGCCAGCAGCTCGATACCGGCTAGCGTAAGGGGGGAGACCCAGTACTTC.

This clone was counted many times. The V gene is TRBV6-1, the J gene TRBJ2-5; 14 bases are a match to TRBD2. J lost 2 bases, V lost 2 bases, and 10 bases had no gene match. Germline V gene sequence: CDR1 MNHNS, CDR2 SASEGT. This CDR3 contains 19 residues. The CDR3 protein is CASSEYGTSGGRIQETQYF. Here the CDR3 DNA reads TGTGCCAGCAGTGAATACGGGACTAGCGGGGGAAGAATACAAGAGACCCAGTACTTC.

The chain is built from TRBV2 and TRBJ1-1; D not certain. In germline, CDR1 is SNHLY, CDR2 FYNNEI. CDR3 length equals 13 residues. The ends were cut back, 2 bases at V and 1 base at J, with 5 bases in the middle. This CDR3 reads CASSETGNTEAFF. CDR3 in DNA: TGTGCCAGCAGTGAAACGGGGAACACTGAAGCTTTCTTT.

V and J are TRBV7-2 and TRBJ2-2, with D tentatively TRBD2 (6 bases). The V gene's germline CDR1 is SGHTA and CDR2 FQGNSA. The CDR3 consists of 16 residues. Trimming cost V 6 bases and J 6 bases, with 20 bases left between them. CDR3: CASREVGGTRAGELFF. CDR3 nucleotides: TGTGCCAGCAGGGAGGTCGGCGGGACCAGGGCCGGGGAGCTGTTTTTT.

This chain joins TRBV6-5 and TRBJ2-1; TRBD2 matches 9 bases. CDR3 length: 14 amino acids. CDR1 is MNHEY and CDR2 is SVGAGI in the germline V gene. Losses at the gene ends were 6 bases for V and 8 bases for J; bases not matched to a gene: 8. This CDR3 reads CASSRGRGGDEQFF. CDR3 in DNA: TGTGCCAGCAGCCGAGGGCGGGGGGGGGATGAGCAGTTCTTC.

The chain carries TRBV30 and TRBJ1-5; TRBD1 matches at 10 bases. V was pared by 1 base and J by 6 bases, with 0 bases of the junction left unmatched. This CDR3 has 13 residues. Germline V gene sequence: CDR1 GTSNPN, CDR2 SVGIG (reference sequence). The CDR3 DNA is TGTGCCTGGAGTGGACAGGGGGCTCAGCCCCAGCATTTT. Protein product: CAWSGQGAQPQHF.

This chain's CDR3 is CASKLGAAGELFF. DNA for the CDR3: TGTGCCAGTAAATTAGGGGCGGCCGGGGAGCTGTTTTTT. The rearrangement uses TRBV11-2 and TRBJ2-2, with D possibly being TRBD1 (5 bases). Germline V gene data show CDR1 as SGHAT and CDR2 as FQNNGV. The CDR3 spans 13 residues. The ends were cut back, 9 bases at V and 6 bases at J, with 14 bases in the middle.